This T cell receptor (beta chain) emerged from a study of T-cell memory formation after mild COVID-19. Whole-study findings and limits: CD4/CD8 balance characterized clones contracting day 15 to 85, and CD4+ skew characterized later expanders. Contracting CD4+ clones lay largely in CM and EM, with CD8+ ones residing in EMRA. The finding that pre-infection memory included some responding clones suggested that cross-reactive memory joined.

This clonotype has a count of ten or more. Its antigen is not known. The CDR3 is 14 residues long. V was pared by 0 bases and J by 6 bases, with 9 bases between. Germline-derived CDR1 and CDR2 are MNHEY and SVGAGI. Barcoded TCR alpha and TCR beta cDNA libraries with UMIs came from 5'RACE using constant-segment primers. TCRdb processed the 5' RACE reads anew with MiXCR; each CDR3 protein has one entry. Counted here are about 38,000 distinct CDR3 sequences, about an eighth occurring once; the ten biggest clones make up roughly 27%. The material sequenced was PBMCs or a T cell subset sorted from them (not recorded which). The receptor was derived from a man in his late teens or twenties who had mild COVID-19 (a few samples of this study predate the infection). Cell type and time point are not known. The chain carries TRBV6-5 and TRBJ2-1; D is uncertain. CDR3 residues: CASSYSLWVNEQFF. CDR3 coding DNA: TGTGCCAGCAGTTACTCTCTGTGGGTCAATGAGCAGTTCTTC.